These 21 T cell receptor beta chains share one sample of origin, sequenced in a study of T cells in Graves' hyperthyroidism and ophthalmopathy. The source material, RNA transcripts, was used to amplify TCR beta CDR3 regions. HTBI primers were employed in a first-round RT-PCR of the TCR CDR3. TCRdb reanalysed the multiplex PCR reads using MiXCR and keeps one entry per CDR3 protein. The table shows some 180,000 distinct CDR3 sequences, with 17% occurring only once. Sequences were obtained from blood. Source of these receptors: a woman in her fifties or sixties with Graves' hyperthyroidism.

The chain has TRBV9 and TRBJ2-7; 10 bases line up with TRBD1. The germline CDR1 and CDR2 sequences are SGDLS and YYNGEE. CDR3 length: 15 residues. Unmatched junction bases numbered 9, after V lost 4 bases and J lost 5 bases. The CDR3 DNA follows: TGTGCCAGCAGCAACCCGGGACAGGGGTACCACGAGCAGTACTTC. Translation gives CASSNPGQGYHEQYF.

The chain joins TRBV20-1 to TRBJ2-7; 13 bases are shared with TRBD2. Germline values: CDR1 DFQATT, CDR2 SNEGSKA (reference sequence). The ends lost 2 bases at V and 5 bases at J; junction bases unmatched: 3. There are 14 residues in the CDR3. Written as DNA, the CDR3 is TGCAGTGCTAGAACTAGCGGGAGGGGTAACGAGCAGTACTTC. This sequence encodes CSARTSGRGNEQYF.

This clonotype was counted at least ten times. The gene calls are TRBV5-1 and TRBJ2-5; 10 bases are shared with TRBD2. Germline lookup yields CDR1 SGHRS and CDR2 YFSETQ. The CDR3 is 16 residues long. The trim removed 1 base at V and 2 bases at J, leaving 5 bases unmatched. The CDR3 nucleotides are TGCGCCAGCAGCTTGACCTCACTAGCGGGGCAAGAGACCCAGTACTTC. As protein: CASSLTSLAGQETQYF.

This clonotype was detected ten times or more. J is TRBJ2-3 and V is TRBV5-1; D is perhaps TRBD1 or TRBD2 (6 bases each). Between the trimmed V and J ends, which lost 0 bases and 8 bases, there was a span of 13 bases. The CDR3 spans 14 residues. From germline, CDR1 is SGHRS and CDR2 YFSETQ. CDR3 amino acids: CASSLAQGGRTQYF. CDR3 in DNA: TGCGCCAGCAGCTTGGCACAGGGAGGTCGTACGCAGTATTTT.

This clonotype was found many times. The V gene is TRBV3-1, the J gene TRBJ2-7, with 7 nucleotides matching TRBD1. Looked up from germline, CDR1 is LGHDT and CDR2 is YNNKEL (reference sequence). With 4 bases clipped from V and 3 bases from J, the junction kept 15 bases outside the gene matches. This CDR3 has 17 residues. CDR3 coding DNA: TGTGCCAGCAGCCTCCGTTGGGCCGGGACAGTCAGCTACGAGCAGTACTTC. Translation gives CASSLRWAGTVSYEQYF.

In this sample, this clonotype turned up many times. The rearrangement uses TRBV3-1 and TRBJ2-3, with 9 bases identical to TRBD2. Trimming cost V 1 base and J 4 bases; bases outside gene matches: 6. The CDR3 is 16 residues long. Germline CDR1 LGHDT, CDR2 YNNKEL (reference sequence). The CDR3 region has the DNA TGTGCCAGCAGCCAAGTTCCAGGGACTAGCTCAGATACGCAGTATTTT. Translated, it gives CASSQVPGTSSDTQYF.

This clonotype was detected many times. This sequence joins TRBV6-5 and TRBJ1-2; D not resolved. The CDR3 covers 14 residues. CDR1 MNHEY and CDR2 SVGAGI come from the germline V gene. The V end lost 0 bases, the J end lost 2 bases, and 7 bases lay between the germline ends. The CDR3 DNA reads TGTGCCAGCAGTTACTCGCACTTGAACTATGGCTACACCTTC. Translating gives CASSYSHLNYGYTF.

The CDR3: CSARDRQWNQPQHF. The DNA of the CDR3 is TGCAGTGCTAGAGATCGGCAGTGGAATCAGCCCCAGCATTTT. The rearrangement joins TRBV20-1 to TRBJ1-5; D uncertain. Germline CDR1 DFQATT, CDR2 SNEGSKA (reference sequence). Trimming pared 0 bases from V and 4 bases from J, leaving 10 bases between. This CDR3 contains 14 residues.

Ten or more counts support this clonotype. J is TRBJ1-2 and V is TRBV19, with D unresolved. Germline assignment: CDR1 LNHDA and CDR2 SQIVND (reference sequence). Trimming cost V 3 bases and J 6 bases, with 11 bases left between them. The CDR3 is 13 amino acids. CDR3 coding DNA: TGTGCCAGTAGTATTGGCAAGAGAAATGGCTACACCTTC. It translates to CASSIGKRNGYTF.

This clonotype was detected many times. The chain uses TRBV20-1 and TRBJ2-7; 8 bases agree with TRBD2. The germline V gene encodes CDR1 DFQATT and CDR2 SNEGSKA (reference sequence). The CDR3 sequence is 13 residues long. J gave up 3 bases and V 4 bases, and 5 bases lay outside the gene matches. In DNA, the CDR3 is TGCAGTGCTAAGGACGGGAGGGACTACGAGCAGTACTTC. Translated: CSAKDGRDYEQYF.

Only a few counts were recorded for this clonotype. The V and J genes are TRBV5-1 and TRBJ2-1; 12 nucleotides match TRBD1. This CDR3 has 15 amino acids. V shed 4 bases and J 6 bases; nucleotides not matched to a gene: 5. From germline, CDR1 is SGHRS and CDR2 YFSETQ. CDR3 DNA: TGCGCCAGCAGCATGGGACAGGGGGCTTTCAATGAGCAGTTCTTC. Translating it yields CASSMGQGAFNEQFF.

This clonotype was counted between two and nine times. The rearrangement links TRBV30 to TRBJ2-7, with D tentatively TRBD2 (6 bases). TRBJ2-1 explains the end of the DNA better; the J call may be wrong. The CDR3 covers 14 residues. Germline CDR1 reads GTSNPN; CDR2 reads SVGIG (reference sequence). Here the CDR3 reads CAWSVWGRSYEQFF. In nucleotides, the CDR3 is TGTGCCTGGAGTGTATGGGGGAGGTCCTACGAGCAGTTCTTC.

This clonotype was counted at least ten times. The chain couples TRBV28 to TRBJ2-7; 9 bases agree with TRBD1. The CDR3 sequence is 16 residues long. Germline V gene lookup returns CDR1 MDHEN and CDR2 SYDVKM. V was pared by 2 bases and J by 5 bases, with 10 bases of the junction left unmatched. As DNA, the CDR3 is TGTGCCAGCAGTTTAAGCGCGGGGACAGGGAGCGACGAGCAGTACTTC. Its translation is CASSLSAGTGSDEQYF.

The rearrangement links TRBV12-3 or TRBV12-4 to TRBJ1-5; tentative D call: TRBD1 (6 bases). The length of the CDR3 is 14 residues. Trimming left V 5 bases short and J 7 bases short, with 15 bases between. Here the CDR3 reads CASSRNRVKQPQHF. CDR3 coding DNA: TGTGCCAGCAGTCGAAACAGGGTGAAACAGCCCCAGCATTTT.

This clonotype occurred a few times. This rearrangement joins TRBV20-1 to TRBJ2-7, with 11 bases matching TRBD1. The ends lost 0 bases at V and 6 bases at J; junction bases unmatched: 7. Germline V gene data show CDR1 as DFQATT and CDR2 as SNEGSKA (reference sequence). This CDR3 is 15 amino acids long. CDR3 in DNA: TGCAGTGCTAGAGATCACGGGACAGGGGGTATCGAGCAGTACTTC. Amino acids: CSARDHGTGGIEQYF.

This clonotype was found many times. The J gene is TRBJ2-2, the V gene TRBV7-8; TRBD2 matches at 10 bases. This CDR3 contains 18 residues. The V gene's germline CDR1 is SGHVS and CDR2 FQNEAQ. V dropped 1 base and J dropped 3; count of bases not matched to a gene: 8. In nucleotides, the CDR3 is TGTGCCAGCAGCTTAGTGGTGGTTCTAGCGGGGGACACCGGGGAGCTGTTTTTT. It is translated as CASSLVVVLAGDTGELFF.

Concerning this clonotype itself: The junction does not match germline at one end; this may be a read error. The genes are TRBV29-1 and TRBJ1-2; TRBD1 agrees at 8 bases. Per the germline V gene, CDR1 is SQVTM and CDR2 is ANQGSEA. CDR3 length: 13 residues. The CDR3 loop reads CSVEADGTGGYTF. CDR3 sequence (DNA): TGCAGCGTGGAAGCGGACGGGACAGGAGGCTACACCTTC.

This clonotype showed up many times. J is TRBJ1-1 and V is TRBV5-5, with 9 bases identical to TRBD1. Germline assignment: CDR1 SGHKS and CDR2 YYEKEE (reference sequence). V gave up 0 bases and J gave up 1 base; unmatched junction bases: 4. This CDR3 comprises 16 residues. The CDR3 DNA reads as TGTGCCAGCAGCTTGGTGCCGGGACAGGGGAACACTGAAGCTTTCTTT. Protein sequence: CASSLVPGQGNTEAFF. The full variable domain, with the rest looked up from reference TRBV5-5 and TRBJ1-1, is DAGVTQSPTHLIKTRGQQVTLRCSPISGHKSVSWYQQVLGQGPQFIFQYYEKEERGRGNFPDRFSARQFPNYSSELNVNALLLGDSALYLCASSLVPGQGNTEAFFGQGTRLTVV.

The table lists this clonotype with many counts. V is TRBV11-2 and J is TRBJ2-7; no definite D call. Looked up from germline, CDR1 is SGHAT and CDR2 is FQNNGV. This CDR3 is 15 amino acids long. Trimming removed 11 bases at V and 1 base at J, with 21 bases between. CDR3 DNA sequence: TGTGCCTCCCGAGGTGGGTTCCATTTGTCCTACGAGCAGTACTTC. This translates into CASRGGFHLSYEQYF.

The CDR3 here is CASSQQGSSYEQYF. CDR3 DNA: TGTGCCAGCAGTCAACAGGGTTCGTCCTACGAGCAGTACTTC. J is TRBJ2-7 and V is TRBV6-1; the D gene is possibly TRBD1 (6 bases). This CDR3 has 14 residues. Germline-derived CDR1 and CDR2 are MNHNS and SASEGT. Trimming pared 5 bases from V and 1 base from J, leaving 12 bases between.

This clonotype was observed many times. The genes are TRBV11-2 and TRBJ1-5; 8 bases agree with TRBD1. V was clipped by 1 base and J by 0 bases; unmatched bases: 5. The CDR3 covers 17 residues. Germline assignment: CDR1 SGHAT and CDR2 FQNNGV. CDR3 sequence (DNA): TGTGCCAGCAGCTTAGGGACAGGGATGTATAGCAATCAGCCCCAGCATTTT. Residues: CASSLGTGMYSNQPQHF.